This TCR beta chain was sequenced for a study of lung T cells in sarcoidosis with Löfgren's syndrome. General study results and limits: Löfgren's syndrome patients reportedly showed greatest TRAV12-1 and TRBV2 expansion versus controls.

Regarding this clonotype: Its antigen remains unknown. A read error may produce the germline difference seen at one junction end.

This CDR3 is built from 13 residues. Germline CDR1 MNHEY, CDR2 SMNVEV (reference sequence). TCRdb processed the reads anew with MiXCR; each CDR3 protein has one entry. The data hold around 60,000 distinct CDR3 sequences, with around 20% observed a single time. This receptor was obtained from a human donor with sarcoidosis (Löfgren's syndrome or another form), or a control subject (not recorded which). The rearrangement uses TRBV27 and TRBJ1-5; D call uncertain. Sequenced: CD4+ T cells from PBMCs. CDR3 DNA: TGTGCCAGCAGTTTAAGTGTCCATAGGCCCCAGAATTTT. Amino acid sequence: CASSLSVHRPQNF.